This entry concerns a single T cell receptor (beta chain). There are 14 residues in the CDR3. V dropped 2 bases and J dropped 5 bases, with 10 bases sitting between them. The germline V gene has CDR1 SGHNT and CDR2 YYREEE (reference sequence). The data were obtained in a study of T cells in Graves' hyperthyroidism and ophthalmopathy. Study details: Peripheral blood was taken when the disease was first diagnosed, before any treatment began.

Researchers amplified the TCR beta CDR3 regions from RNA transcripts. RT-PCR in the first round (using the HTBI primer set) targeted the TCR CDR3. TCRdb reprocessed the multiplex PCR reads via MiXCR and lists one record per CDR3 protein. Among over 500,000 distinct CDR3 sequences listed, about 15% were seen once. In making diagnoses, clinical symptoms, serum thyroxine and TRAb, thyroid ultrasound and orbital computed tomography were all used. Cells are PBMCs isolated from 10 ml of fresh blood. The sample taken for sequencing was blood. The TCR was taken from a woman between 18 and 29 years old with Graves' ophthalmopathy. V gene TRBV5-4 combines with J gene TRBJ1-4, with D possibly being TRBD1 (6 bases). CDR3 loop: CASSFKDSNEKLFF. The DNA of the CDR3 is TGTGCCAGCAGCTTCAAGGACAGCAATGAAAAACTGTTTTTT.